Here is one T cell receptor beta chain with its context. This sample stems from a study of OX40 agonist ivuxolimab in advanced cancers. Overall study context: Hepatocellular carcinoma, melanoma, renal cell or head and neck cancer occurred in dose-escalation patients.

Assay: immunoSEQ multiplex PCR; the TCRdb copy retains only in-frame clones and omits some. The sample lists 77,000 or so clones, around 92% seen once, with around 0.53% in the top ten. This CDR3 region has 14 residues. The germline CDR1 and CDR2 sequences are MNHNY and SVGAGI (reference sequence). V lost 5 bases, J lost 3 bases, and 10 bases lay in between. The TCR originated in an adult with an advanced solid tumor such as melanoma, head and neck, liver or kidney cancer. The source material was CD4+ or CD8+ T cells sorted from blood, sampled in a trial of the OX40 agonist ivuxolimab. V and J are TRBV6-6 and TRBJ2-2; D may be TRBD2 (5 bases). Written as DNA, the CDR3 is TGTGCCAGCAGTCCTACGAGGGACACCGGGGAGCTGTTTTTT. Translating it yields CASSPTRDTGELFF.